This TCR beta chain was sequenced during a study of shared clonotypes between healthy human individuals. Study results and caveats: Depth was large, yet rarefaction showed that sorted-subset sequencing was incomplete.

About this clone: Its antigen is unidentified.

Using immunoSEQ multiplex PCR, the repertoire was profiled, and TCRdb retains in-frame clones only, with some absent. Of about 1 million clones detected, about 76% appear once; the ten largest clones hold approximately 1.3%. There are 14 residues in the CDR3. V dropped 1 base and J dropped 2 bases, with 7 bases sitting between them. The germline V gene encodes CDR1 SGHNT and CDR2 YENEEA. The sequenced sample was memory CD4+ T cells sorted from blood. Documented subset: CD45RA-negative fraction. The receptor was isolated from a man in his late teens or twenties in good health. The V call is TRBV11-3, the J call TRBJ2-3, with D possibly TRBD1 on 5 matching bases. CDR3 in amino acids: CASSLGQSTDTQYF. The CDR3 nucleotides read TGTGCCAGCAGCTTAGGACAGTCCACAGATACGCAGTATTTT.